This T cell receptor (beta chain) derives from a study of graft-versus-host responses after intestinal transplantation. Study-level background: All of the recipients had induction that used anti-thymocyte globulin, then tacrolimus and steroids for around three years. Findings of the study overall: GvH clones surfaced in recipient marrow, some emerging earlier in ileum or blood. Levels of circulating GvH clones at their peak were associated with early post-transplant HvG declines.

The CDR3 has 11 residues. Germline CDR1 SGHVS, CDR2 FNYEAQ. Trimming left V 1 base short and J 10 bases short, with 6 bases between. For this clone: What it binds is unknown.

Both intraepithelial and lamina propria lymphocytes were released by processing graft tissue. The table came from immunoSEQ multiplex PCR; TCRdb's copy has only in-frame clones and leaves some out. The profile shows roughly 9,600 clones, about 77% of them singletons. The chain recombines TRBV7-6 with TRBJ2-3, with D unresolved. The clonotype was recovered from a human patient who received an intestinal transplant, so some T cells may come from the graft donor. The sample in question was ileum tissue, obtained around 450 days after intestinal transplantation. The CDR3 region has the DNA TGTGCCAGCAGCTTAGGCGACGCGCAGTATTTT. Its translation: CASSLGDAQYF.